Below, 17 T cell receptor beta chains from the same sample are listed, as sequenced in a study of cytomegalovirus exposure and HLA in healthy donors. Vbeta (60) and Jbeta (13) primers were used in the PCR. TCRdb keeps only in-frame clones here, not all; method: immunoSEQ multiplex PCR. This table holds approximately 250,000 clones, 85% found once. The sequencing sample was made of PBMCs. Source of these receptors: a girl aged 2 to 9 in good health and CMV-seronegative.

The rearrangement links TRBV27 to TRBJ2-7, with D tentatively TRBD1 (6 bases). This CDR3 region has 15 residues. Per the germline V gene, CDR1 is MNHEY and CDR2 is SMNVEV (reference sequence). Trimming left V 0 bases short and J 3 bases short, with 12 bases between. CDR3 bases: TGTGCCAGCAGTTTATCCAGGGGCGGACACTACGAGCAGTACTTC. Translation: CASSLSRGGHYEQYF.

The chain links TRBV27 to TRBJ2-4; D ambiguous. Trimming pared 5 bases from V and 5 bases from J, leaving 16 bases between. CDR1 MNHEY and CDR2 SMNVEV come from the germline V gene (reference sequence). The CDR3 spans 15 residues. This chain's CDR3 is CASSRQYGLENIQYF. As DNA, the CDR3 is TGTGCCAGCAGTCGTCAGTATGGGCTCGAAAACATTCAGTACTTC.

The J gene is TRBJ2-2, the V gene TRBV11-2; a possible D gene is TRBD2 (5 bases). In germline, CDR1 is SGHAT, CDR2 FQNNGV. The CDR3 loop spans 15 amino acids. The ends were cut back, 3 bases at V and 5 bases at J, with 13 bases in the middle. This CDR3 reads CASSFKYRGTGELFF. The CDR3 nucleotides read TGTGCCAGCAGCTTTAAGTACAGAGGGACCGGGGAGCTGTTTTTT.

The chain is built from TRBV5-5 and TRBJ1-2; 9 bases align to TRBD1. The CDR3 runs to 15 residues. CDR1 is SGHKS and CDR2 is YYEKEE in the germline V gene (reference sequence). Losses at the gene ends were 2 bases for V and 4 bases for J; bases not matched to a gene: 6. As DNA, the CDR3 is TGTGCCAGCAGCTTACCCACAGGGGGCATCTATGGCTACACCTTC. It is translated as CASSLPTGGIYGYTF.

The chain is built from TRBV7-8 and TRBJ1-2; tentatively, D is TRBD1 (6 bases). The CDR3 has 13 amino acids. Trimming took 4 bases from V and 4 from J, leaving 10 bases between them. The germline gives CDR1 SGHVS, CDR2 FQNEAQ. The CDR3 loop reads CASSSRDTYGYTF. The CDR3 bases are TGTGCCAGCAGCTCCCGGGACACCTATGGCTACACCTTC.

The chain is built from TRBV5-8 and TRBJ1-2, with 10 bases that match TRBD1. This CDR3 contains 14 residues. The J segment lost 2 bases and the V segment lost 3 bases, leaving 1 base of the junction unmatched. Germline V gives CDR1 SGHTS, CDR2 YDEGEE. This chain's CDR3 is CASSWTGGNYGYTF. The DNA for the CDR3 is TGTGCCAGCAGCTGGACAGGGGGAAACTATGGCTACACCTTC.

The chain uses TRBV5-4 and TRBJ2-3; 8 bases map to TRBD2. The CDR3 runs to 16 residues. Germline trimming cut 4 bases from V and 4 bases from J; bases unmatched to any gene: 11. Germline V CDR1 and CDR2: SGHNT, YYREEE (reference sequence). In DNA form, the CDR3 reads TGTGCCAGCAGCCTCGGAAGCGGGAGCTGGGCAGATACGCAGTATTTT. Translated: CASSLGSGSWADTQYF. The full variable domain, its missing parts supplied by reference TRBV5-4 and TRBJ2-3, is ETGVTQSPTHLIKTRGQQVTLRCSSQSGHNTVSWYQQALGQGPQFIFQYYREEENGRGNFPPRFSGLQFPNYSSELNVNALELDDSALYLCASSLGSGSWADTQYFGPGTRLTVL.

As for this clone: An end of the junction does not agree with germline; a read error may underlie this. The V and J genes are TRBV7-9 and TRBJ2-3; D gene unclear. This CDR3 comprises 16 residues. The V gene's germline CDR1 is SEHNR and CDR2 FQNEAQ (reference sequence). CDR3 in amino acids: CSSSPFSGVAADTQYF. The CDR3 nucleotides read TGTTCCAGCAGCCCCTTTTCGGGTGTGGCGGCAGATACGCAGTATTTT. Full variable domain (missing parts from reference TRBV7-9 and TRBJ2-3): DTGVSQNPRHKITKRGQNVTFRCDPISEHNRLYWYRQTLGQGPEFLTYFQNEAQLEKSRLLSDRFSAERPKGSFSTLEIQRTEQGDSAMYLCSSSPFSGVAADTQYFGPGTRLTVL.

This chain connects TRBV2 to TRBJ2-5, with D possibly TRBD2 on 5 matching bases. The CDR3 length is 13 residues. Looked up from germline, CDR1 is SNHLY and CDR2 is FYNNEI. V shed 7 bases and J shed 5 bases, with 14 bases lying between them. The CDR3 loop is CASTLGRVETQYF. CDR3 coding DNA: TGTGCCAGCACCCTAGGGAGAGTCGAGACCCAGTACTTC.

This clone was detected only once. The chain has TRBV5-1 and TRBJ2-1, with D possibly TRBD1 on 5 matching bases. The germline V gene has CDR1 SGHRS and CDR2 YFSETQ. Trimming removed 4 bases at V and 9 bases at J, with 20 bases between. The CDR3 totals 15 residues. In nucleotides, the CDR3 is TGCGCCAGCAGCCCGTGGGGCGGAGTAGGTGGTGAGCAGTTCTTC. Protein product: CASSPWGGVGGEQFF.

The chain carries TRBV7-6 and TRBJ2-5; TRBD2 agrees at 9 bases. V lost 7 bases and J lost 5; bases outside the gene matches: 17. The CDR3 contains 17 residues. CDR1 is SGHVS and CDR2 is FNYEAQ in the germline V gene. The CDR3 loop reads CASTQGDNAGGLETQYF. CDR3 sequence (DNA): TGTGCCAGCACCCAGGGGGATAATGCGGGAGGGTTGGAGACCCAGTACTTC.

The chain couples TRBV30 to TRBJ2-1, with 11 bases that match TRBD2. This CDR3 contains 15 residues. After removal of 5 bases from V and 3 bases from J, the junction contained 6 bases not matched to a gene. The germline V gene has CDR1 GTSNPN and CDR2 SVGIG (reference sequence). The CDR3 reads CAWAQGLAGYNEQFF. CDR3 nucleotides: TGTGCCTGGGCACAAGGACTAGCGGGCTACAATGAGCAGTTCTTC.

Concerning this clone itself: Distinct nucleotide sequences in the sample also encode this CDR3. The chain combines TRBV5-1 with TRBJ2-2; possibly TRBD1 for D (6 bases). Germline CDR1 and CDR2: SGHRS and YFSETQ. This CDR3 has 14 residues. V lost 3 bases, J lost 1 base, and 7 bases lay in between. The CDR3 sequence: CASSSGQNTGELFF. For the CDR3, the DNA is TGCGCCAGCAGCTCGGGACAGAACACCGGGGAGCTGTTTTTT.

The chain links TRBV27 to TRBJ2-3; D is unclear. This CDR3 contains 15 residues. Looked up from germline, CDR1 is MNHEY and CDR2 is SMNVEV (reference sequence). Trimming removed 4 bases at V and 2 bases at J, with 13 bases between. In DNA, the CDR3 is TGTGCCAGCAGTTCACTTACTACTTACACAGATACGCAGTATTTT. Translated, it gives CASSSLTTYTDTQYF.

The chain carries TRBV20-1 and TRBJ1-2; 7 bases are shared with TRBD1. Germline V lookup: CDR1 DFQATT, CDR2 SNEGSKA (reference sequence). This CDR3 has 11 residues. J lost 5 bases, V lost 8 bases, and 5 bases had no gene match. This chain's CDR3 is CSQPTGYGYTF. In DNA form, the CDR3 reads TGCAGTCAACCGACAGGGTATGGCTACACCTTC.

This sequence joins TRBV5-5 and TRBJ2-5; perhaps TRBD2 as D (5 bases). V dropped 4 bases and J dropped 1 base, with 11 bases sitting between them. CDR1 SGHKS and CDR2 YYEKEE come from the germline V gene (reference sequence). This CDR3 has 14 amino acids. This CDR3 is CASSPGITQETQYF. CDR3 nucleotides: TGTGCCAGCAGCCCGGGGATAACCCAAGAGACCCAGTACTTC. The full variable domain, completed using reference TRBV5-5 and TRBJ2-5, is DAGVTQSPTHLIKTRGQQVTLRCSPISGHKSVSWYQQVLGQGPQFIFQYYEKEERGRGNFPDRFSARQFPNYSSELNVNALLLGDSALYLCASSPGITQETQYFGPGTRLLVL.

The table lists this clone with a few counts. The rearrangement links TRBV29-1 to TRBJ1-1, with D unresolved. This CDR3 is built from 13 residues. Germline loops: CDR1 SQVTM, CDR2 ANQGSEA. V dropped 4 bases and J dropped 0 bases, with 9 bases sitting between them. The CDR3 sequence: CSVAGQMNTEAFF. DNA for the CDR3: TGCAGCGTTGCTGGCCAGATGAACACTGAAGCTTTCTTT. The variable domain in full, with the rest retrieved from reference TRBV29-1 and TRBJ1-1, is SAVISQKPSRDICQRGTSLTIQCQVDSQVTMMFWYRQQPGQSLTLIATANQGSEATYESGFVIDKFPISRPNLTFSTLTVSNMSPEDSSIYLCSVAGQMNTEAFFGQGTRLTVV.